These T cell receptor beta chains were read from a single sample in a study of cytomegalovirus exposure and HLA in healthy donors. Sequencing used immunoSEQ multiplex PCR; TCRdb keeps in-frame clones, though not all of them. This table holds some 100,000 clones, about 76% found once. Sequencing was carried out using PBMCs. The receptor set was obtained from a man in his forties or fifties in good health and CMV-seronegative. The CDR3 runs from the conserved cysteine through the conserved F or W. D genes are given only for firm matches. Clone size is shown for a subset of rows, as once, few, many or a class of expanded clone.

v_gene	abundance	d_gene	j_gene	CDR3aa	CDR3nt
TRBV4-1	NA	TRBD2	TRBJ2-3	CASSQDYGGADTQYF	TGCGCCAGCAGCCAAGATTATGGGGGGGCAGATACGCAGTATTTT
TRBV6-5	NA	NA	TRBJ1-4	CASSYSAGNEKLFF	TGTGCCAGCAGTTACTCAGCAGGGAATGAAAAACTGTTTTTT
TRBV10-3	NA	TRBD2	TRBJ2-5	CAISEGTGEGTQYF	TGTGCCATCAGTGAGGGGACTGGGGAGGGGACCCAGTACTTC
TRBV6-1	NA	NA	TRBJ1-2	CASSESTGLGYTF	TGTGCCAGCAGTGAAAGCACAGGATTAGGCTACACCTTC
TRBV7-8	NA	NA	TRBJ1-4	CASSLEERTNEKLFF	TGTGCCAGCAGCTTGGAGGAGAGAACTAATGAAAAACTGTTTTTT
TRBV15	NA	NA	TRBJ1-1	CATSRAPTGEAFF	TGTGCCACCAGCAGAGCCCCCACGGGTGAAGCTTTCTTT
TRBV28	few	NA	TRBJ2-7	CASSSGLFYEQYF	TGTGCCAGCAGTTCGGGACTGTTCTACGAGCAGTACTTC
TRBV10-3	NA	TRBD2	TRBJ2-1	CAIGLAGASSYNEQFF	TGTGCCATCGGGCTAGCGGGGGCAAGCTCCTACAATGAGCAGTTCTTC
TRBV6-1	few	TRBD1	TRBJ2-5	CASSESRQGWVQTQYF	TGTGCCAGCAGTGAATCTCGACAGGGGTGGGTTCAGACCCAGTACTTC
TRBV4-1	few	NA	TRBJ1-2	CASSARPNEHYGYTF	TGCGCCAGCAGCGCTAGACCGAACGAACACTATGGCTACACCTTC
TRBV30	NA	NA	TRBJ2-1	CAWSVGALNEQFF	TGTGCCTGGAGTGTTGGGGCACTCAATGAGCAGTTCTTC
TRBV4-1	NA	TRBD2	TRBJ2-5	CASSQDLAGGQETQYF	TGCGCCAGCAGCCAAGACCTAGCGGGGGGACAAGAGACCCAGTACTTC
TRBV5-4	NA	NA	TRBJ1-1	CASSLYTDEAFF	TGTGCCAGCAGCTTGTATACAGATGAAGCTTTCTTT
TRBV4-3	NA	TRBD1	TRBJ1-1	CASSQDTGAGNTEAFF	TGCGCCAGCAGCCAAGATACAGGGGCAGGCAACACTGAAGCTTTCTTT
TRBV6-5	once	NA	TRBJ2-2	CASSYSTPPTTGELFF	TGTGCCAGCAGTTACTCGACACCTCCCACCACCGGGGAGCTGTTTTTT
TRBV6-1	few	NA	TRBJ2-6	CASTGATSGANVLTF	TGTGCCAGCACCGGAGCGACCTCTGGGGCCAACGTCCTGACTTTC
TRBV7-2	NA	NA	TRBJ2-7	CASSTSFAGQDEQYF	TGTGCCAGCAGCACTAGTTTTGCGGGTCAGGACGAGCAGTACTTC
TRBV7-9	NA	TRBD1	TRBJ2-5	CASSSGRTGNYQETQYF	TGTGCCAGCAGCTCGGGCAGGACAGGGAATTATCAAGAGACCCAGTACTTC
TRBV10-3	NA	NA	TRBJ2-5	CAISDPTGQGTQYF	TGTGCCATCAGTGACCCGACAGGTCAAGGGACCCAGTACTTC
TRBV9	NA	NA	TRBJ2-5	CASSVAGVWKETQYF	TGTGCCAGCAGCGTAGCGGGGGTTTGGAAAGAGACCCAGTACTTC
TRBV6-5	NA	NA	TRBJ1-2	CASSYSDSRVYYGYTF	TGTGCCAGCAGTTACTCAGACAGCAGGGTCTACTATGGCTACACCTTC
TRBV5-1	NA	TRBD1	TRBJ1-1	CASSLGQGPNTEAFF	TGCGCCAGCAGCTTGGGACAGGGACCTAACACTGAAGCTTTCTTT
TRBV5-6	NA	NA	TRBJ2-7	CASSGTRKSYEQYF	TGTGCCAGTTCCGGGACAAGGAAATCCTACGAGCAGTACTTC
TRBV9	NA	NA	TRBJ2-1	CASSVGPAGLSQFF	TGTGCCAGCAGCGTGGGTCCGGCCGGGTTGTCGCAGTTCTTC
TRBV2	NA	TRBD1	TRBJ2-7	CASSVDRGLGGSYEQYF	TGTGCCAGCAGTGTGGACAGGGGGCTCGGTGGCTCCTACGAGCAGTACTTC
TRBV2	NA	NA	TRBJ2-7	CASIPEIMAYEQYF	TGTGCCAGCATCCCCGAGATTATGGCCTACGAGCAGTACTTC
TRBV5-5	NA	NA	TRBJ1-1	CASSLETGMNTEAFF	TGTGCCAGCAGCTTGGAAACAGGCATGAACACTGAAGCTTTCTTT
TRBV2	NA	TRBD1	TRBJ1-1	CASTLETGSGAFF	TGTGCCAGCACCCTCGAGACAGGGTCCGGAGCTTTCTTT
TRBV6-4	NA	NA	TRBJ2-1	CASSDFLGRALGEQFF	TGTGCCAGCAGTGACTTCCTGGGCAGGGCTCTGGGTGAGCAGTTCTTC
TRBV5-4	NA	NA	TRBJ2-3	CASSLAGVGATDTQYF	TGTGCCAGCAGCTTGGCCGGGGTAGGAGCCACAGATACGCAGTATTTT
TRBV28	NA	NA	TRBJ2-1	CASRLSGGISYNEQFF	TGTGCCAGCAGGTTGTCAGGAGGGATTTCCTACAATGAGCAGTTCTTC
TRBV6-6	NA	TRBD2	TRBJ2-1	CASSYPQSGGGNEQFF	TGTGCCAGCAGTTATCCCCAAAGCGGGGGTGGCAATGAGCAGTTCTTC
TRBV4-1	NA	NA	TRBJ1-1	CASSPHGAGNTEAFF	TGCGCCAGCAGCCCCCACGGTGCGGGAAACACTGAAGCTTTCTTT
TRBV29-1	few	NA	TRBJ1-3	CSVVGDMGTIYF	TGCAGCGTTGTGGGGGACATGGGCACCATATATTTT
TRBV10-3	few	NA	TRBJ1-6	CAISDVGQGYNSPLHF	TGTGCCATCAGTGATGTTGGGCAGGGCTATAATTCACCCCTCCACTTT
TRBV7-2	NA	NA	TRBJ1-2	CASSLGQNYGYTF	TGTGCCAGCAGCCTAGGACAGAACTATGGCTACACCTTC
TRBV19	NA	TRBD2	TRBJ2-3	CASSIPTFSGGDDTQYF	TGTGCCAGTAGTATCCCCACCTTTAGCGGGGGGGATGATACGCAGTATTTT
TRBV7-9	NA	NA	TRBJ2-7	CSSSSDVGSSYEQYF	TGTTCCAGCAGCTCCGATGTTGGGAGCTCCTACGAGCAGTACTTC
TRBV5-1	few	NA	TRBJ1-2	CASSLVREGGYTF	TGCGCCAGCAGCTTGGTTAGGGAGGGTGGCTACACCTTC
TRBV15	NA	NA	TRBJ2-1	CATSLYNEQFF	TGTGCCACCAGCCTTTACAATGAGCAGTTCTTC
TRBV29-1	NA	NA	TRBJ1-2	CSVSGQASVPYGYTF	TGCAGCGTTAGTGGCCAGGCATCCGTGCCCTATGGCTACACCTTC